A selection of T cell receptor beta chains follows, all from one sample in a study of T-cell reconstitution after alpha-beta-depleted transplantation in children. TCRdb passed the PCR reads through MiXCR, listing each CDR3 protein once. The table shows about 540,000 distinct CDR3 sequences, with around 16% occurring only once. Sequenced here: PBMCs from the stem cell graft donor, sampled from the stem cell graft. These receptors all stem from a human donor who donated a stem cell graft to a child with acute lymphoblastic leukemia. The conserved cysteine and the conserved F or W are not part of the CDR3 here.

V	J	length	CDR3
TRBV20-1	TRBJ2-7	16	SARGTGGTSGSSREQY
TRBV18	TRBJ1-3	15	ASSPTSVTSSGNTIY
TRBV12-5	TRBJ2-1	11	ASGLVWGNEQF
TRBV5-1	TRBJ2-5	12	ASSLVTGLETQY
TRBV12-3/TRBV12-4	TRBJ1-6	13	ASSDMGQGNSPLH
TRBV5-1	TRBJ2-1	12	ASSLDPDYNEQF
TRBV9	TRBJ2-1	15	ASSVAGGGPGGDEQF
TRBV14	TRBJ2-1	13	ASSQDIAGMNEQF
TRBV11-1	TRBJ1-6	13	ASSFVESGNSPLH
TRBV6-1	TRBJ2-3	14	APGIERETRTDTQY
TRBV29-1	TRBJ1-2	10	SVVTAPYGYT
TRBV2	TRBJ2-1	13	ATILSGGYDNEQF
TRBV12-3/TRBV12-4	TRBJ2-2	13	ASSKLGLFTGELF
TRBV7-9	TRBJ2-2	10	ASSPDTGELF
TRBV6-1	TRBJ1-5	13	ASSEAQWLNQPQH
TRBV5-1	TRBJ2-5	13	ASSWDRERGETQY
TRBV2	TRBJ2-4	11	ADRGLAKNIQY
TRBV24-1	TRBJ2-2	11	ATQRVNSGELF
TRBV3-1	TRBJ2-1	15	ASTQDNSGSSYNEQF
TRBV30	TRBJ1-3	10	AWRSLRNTIY
TRBV5-1	TRBJ2-5	14	ASSLTPGTSGETQY
TRBV5-6	TRBJ2-1	15	ASRPTDGTGGWNEQF
TRBV7-2	TRBJ2-5	13	ASSLEVAGSETQY
TRBV12-3/TRBV12-4	TRBJ1-1	12	ASSFPGQGTEAF
TRBV6-4	TRBJ2-2	13	ASSDESSGSGELF
TRBV9	TRBJ2-1	10	ASSVGTDEQF
TRBV20-1	TRBJ2-1	13	SARDQWTGYNEQF
TRBV7-6	TRBJ2-7	16	ASSHTSGLAEYSYEQY
TRBV7-9	TRBJ2-7	13	ASSLVIGGSNEQY
TRBV11-1	TRBJ1-4	12	ASSLRTTNEKLF
TRBV18	TRBJ2-3	14	ASSPPSGNRADTQY
TRBV9	TRBJ2-7	11	ASSAPTTGEQY
TRBV12-3/TRBV12-4	TRBJ1-5	13	ASSFVGGVGQPQH
TRBV7-9	TRBJ1-1	13	ASSWLGGLGTEAF
TRBV7-6	TRBJ2-7	13	ASSVGKRGPYEQY
TRBV11-2	TRBJ1-1	11	ASSLPPSTEAF
TRBV19	TRBJ2-5	13	ASSMGQLKGETQY
TRBV27	TRBJ1-5	12	ASASGLYNQPQH
TRBV6-5	TRBJ1-1	16	ASSYSTLSGDMNTEAF
TRBV5-5	TRBJ2-7	12	ASHQELVGDEQY
TRBV11-2	TRBJ1-1	10	ASSSGLLTAF
TRBV4-1	TRBJ2-5	14	ASSQGGQNIQETQY
TRBV27	TRBJ1-4	14	ASSFNPRDRVDKLF
TRBV11-1	TRBJ2-2	18	ASSLGSSLKAPQGTGELF
TRBV12-3/TRBV12-4	TRBJ2-1	11	ASSYLTSDEQF
TRBV12-3/TRBV12-4	TRBJ1-1	12	ASNAQGARGEAF
TRBV14	TRBJ2-1	14	ASSLTSITGYNEQF
TRBV27	TRBJ2-1	13	ASSFGQGAVNEQF